This record looks at one TCR beta chain sequence and its context. The data were taken from a study of blood T cell repertoires in COVID-19. In the study overall: The United States, Italy and Spain were the sources of the acute and convalescent COVID-19 samples.

V gave up 8 bases and J gave up 4 bases; unmatched junction bases: 6. The germline V gene encodes CDR1 MNHEY and CDR2 SVGAGI. The CDR3 is 13 residues long. In Seattle, patients joined the study during active infection and were tracked longitudinally. Original processing methods: By means of reference gene primer amplification, nucleated cell counts were estimated. Produced via immunoSEQ multiplex PCR; TCRdb's table is partial and in-frame only. V and J calls and clone size are as listed in that table; D and trimming were resolved from the DNA. This sample has 60,000 to 70,000 clones, with roughly 86% found just once.

The source is a man aged 40-49 years with COVID-19, enrolled during active disease. The material sequenced was peripheral blood. V gene TRBV6-5 combines with J gene TRBJ2-7; TRBD1 matches at 9 bases. This chain's CDR3 is CASGRGQGYEQYF. The CDR3 region has the DNA TGTGCCAGCGGCCGAGGACAGGGGTACGAGCAGTACTTC.